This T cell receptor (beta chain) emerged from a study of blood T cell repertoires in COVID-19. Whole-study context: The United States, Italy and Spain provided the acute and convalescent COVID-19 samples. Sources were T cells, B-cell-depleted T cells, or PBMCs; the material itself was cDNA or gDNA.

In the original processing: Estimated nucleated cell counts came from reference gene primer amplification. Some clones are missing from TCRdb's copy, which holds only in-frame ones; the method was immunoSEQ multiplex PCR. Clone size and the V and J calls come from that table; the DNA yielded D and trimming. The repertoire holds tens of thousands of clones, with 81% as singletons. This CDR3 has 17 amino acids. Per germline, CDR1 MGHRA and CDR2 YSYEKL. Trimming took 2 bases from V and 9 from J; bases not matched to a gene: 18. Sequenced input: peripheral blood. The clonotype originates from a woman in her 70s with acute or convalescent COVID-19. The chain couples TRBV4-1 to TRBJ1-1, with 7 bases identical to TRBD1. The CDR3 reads CASSQSGAAGGRQKAFF. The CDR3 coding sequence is TGCGCCAGCAGCCAAAGTGGGGCTGCAGGGGGTCGACAGAAAGCTTTCTTT.